A selection of T cell receptor beta chains follows, all from one sample in a study of blood T cell repertoires in COVID-19. Generated by immunoSEQ multiplex PCR, the TCRdb table keeps only in-frame clones and is missing some. The sample contains fewer than 300,000 clones, 85% to 90% of which appear only once. The sample comprised peripheral blood. These receptors all stem from a man aged 50-60 years with COVID-19, enrolled during active disease. CDR3s include the opening cysteine and the closing phenylalanine or tryptophan. D genes are given only for firm matches.

d_call: .
v_call: TRBV5-1
j_call: TRBJ2-5
cdr3_nt: TGCGCCAGCAGCTTGGGAGTGGGACAACCGTACCAAGAGACCCAGTACTTC
cdr3_aa: CASSLGVGQPYQETQYF

d_call: TRBD2
v_call: TRBV3-1/TRBV3-2
j_call: TRBJ2-5
cdr3_nt: TGTGCCAGCAGCCAAGTTTCTAGCGGGAGTGGTGAGACCCAGTACTTC
cdr3_aa: CASSQVSSGSGETQYF

d_call: .
v_call: TRBV7-9
j_call: TRBJ2-7
cdr3_nt: TGTGCCAGCAGCTCCCAGACGGGGGAGAGGGTTTATCAGTACTTC
cdr3_aa: CASSSQTGERVYQYF

d_call: .
v_call: TRBV7-2
j_call: TRBJ1-3
cdr3_nt: TGTGCCAGCAGCTTGGGAGGGGAGGGGCGCTCTGGAAACACCATATATTTT
cdr3_aa: CASSLGGEGRSGNTIYF

d_call: .
v_call: TRBV7-9
j_call: TRBJ2-1
cdr3_nt: TGTGCCATGGATAGGGGCCGGGATGAGCAGTTCTTC
cdr3_aa: CAMDRGRDEQFF

d_call: TRBD2
v_call: TRBV29-1
j_call: TRBJ2-7
cdr3_nt: TGCAGCGTCGGGGGTACTAGCGGGAGTCCCTACGAGCAGTACTTC
cdr3_aa: CSVGGTSGSPYEQYF

d_call: .
v_call: TRBV7-2
j_call: TRBJ2-5
cdr3_nt: TGTGCCAGCAGCTTAAGGTGGGGCGGAGAGACCCAGTACTTC
cdr3_aa: CASSLRWGGETQYF

d_call: .
v_call: TRBV12-3/TRBV12-4
j_call: TRBJ2-7
cdr3_nt: TGTGCCAGCAGCATAGGGGAATACGAGCAGTACTTC
cdr3_aa: CASSIGEYEQYF

d_call: .
v_call: TRBV5-6
j_call: TRBJ2-7
cdr3_nt: TGTGCCAGCAGCTTGGTCGGCAGGGTAGGCGAGCAGTACTTC
cdr3_aa: CASSLVGRVGEQYF

d_call: .
v_call: TRBV12-3/TRBV12-4
j_call: TRBJ2-3
cdr3_nt: TGTGCCAGCAGTTTGGAGGCTACGCAGTATTTT
cdr3_aa: CASSLEATQYF